This T cell receptor (beta chain) derives from a study of control samples from healthy donors and cancer patients. CDR3 length equals 14 residues. Trimming cost V 5 bases and J 7 bases, with 12 bases left between them. Germline loops: CDR1 SEHNR, CDR2 FQNEAQ (reference sequence). Only in-frame clones appear in the TCRdb table, and some are missing; sequencing was by immunoSEQ multiplex PCR. The data contain tens of thousands of clones, over 75% of them singletons. This sequence originates from a man aged 40-50 years in good health. The sequencing sample was made of blood. This chain joins TRBV7-9 and TRBJ1-6; weak D call: TRBD1 (5 bases). CDR3 in amino acids: CASSPPGQNSPLHF. For the CDR3, the DNA is TGTGCCAGCAGCCCCCCCGGACAAAATTCACCCCTCCACTTT.